This is a list of T cell receptor beta chains from one sample in a study of cytomegalovirus exposure and HLA in healthy donors. Using immunoSEQ multiplex PCR, the repertoire was profiled, and TCRdb retains in-frame clones only, with some absent. The sample has about 110,000 clones, roughly nine tenths seen once. Sequenced material: PBMCs. These receptors came from a woman under 30 in good health and CMV-seropositive. The CDR3 runs from the conserved cysteine through the conserved F or W. The D gene is left open where the match is weak. The listing skips clone size in some rows; elsewhere it reads once, few, many or a size class.

CASSNGLAGGPSTAQYF	TGTGCCAGCAGCAACGGACTAGCGGGAGGGCCATCGACGGCGCAGTATTTT	TRBD2	NA	TRBJ2-3	TRBV28
CASSYDGRTQYF	TGTGCCAGCAGTTACGACGGGAGGACCCAGTACTTC	NA	NA	TRBJ2-5	TRBV6-6
CASSLPGQLYGYTF	TGCGCCAGCAGCTTACCGGGACAGTTATATGGCTACACCTTC	TRBD1	NA	TRBJ1-2	TRBV5-1
CASIPGRAYGYTF	TGTGCCAGCATCCCAGGCAGGGCCTATGGCTACACCTTC	NA	few	TRBJ1-2	TRBV6-1
CATARQGYYVDF	TGCGCCACAGCCCGGCAGGGTTATTACGTAGACTTC	NA	NA	TRBJ1-2	TRBV10-2
CASSLALAGDRETQYF	TGCGCCAGCAGCTTGGCACTAGCGGGAGATAGGGAGACCCAGTACTTC	TRBD2	NA	TRBJ2-5	TRBV5-1
CASSYEPLSSGNTIYF	TGTGCCAGCAGTTACGAGCCTCTATCCTCTGGAAACACCATATATTTT	NA	NA	TRBJ1-3	TRBV6-6
CASIGGTGELFF	TGTGCCAGCATCGGCGGCACCGGGGAGCTGTTTTTT	NA	NA	TRBJ2-2	TRBV28
CASSLGSSGREMDEQYF	TGTGCCAGCAGCCTCGGGTCTAGCGGGAGGGAAATGGACGAGCAGTACTTC	TRBD2	NA	TRBJ2-7	TRBV5-5
CSVSLAGGPLGYF	TGCAGCGTTTCCCTAGCGGGGGGCCCCCTCGGGTACTTC	TRBD2	NA	TRBJ2-5	TRBV29-1
CASTQQGLWTEAFF	TGTGCCAGTACCCAGCAGGGATTATGGACTGAAGCTTTCTTT	NA	NA	TRBJ1-1	TRBV19
CASSLGPDRNNYGYTF	TGTGCCAGCAGCTTAGGTCCAGACAGGAATAACTATGGCTACACCTTC	NA	NA	TRBJ1-2	TRBV5-6
CASSFPTGTGANYGYTF	TGTGCCAGCAGTTTCCCCACCGGGACAGGGGCTAACTATGGCTACACCTTC	TRBD1	NA	TRBJ1-2	TRBV28
CASSQGGSTEAFF	TGTGCCAGCAGCCAGGGAGGGAGCACTGAAGCTTTCTTT	NA	NA	TRBJ1-1	TRBV5-6
CASSLDGGPGQPQHF	TGTGCCAGCAGCTTGGACGGGGGGCCGGGGCAGCCCCAGCATTTT	NA	once	TRBJ1-5	TRBV5-4
CASSRRLNTEAFF	TGTGCCAGTTCCCGCCGGTTGAACACTGAAGCTTTCTTT	NA	NA	TRBJ1-1	TRBV19
CASSLFRGTKYEQYF	TGTGCCAGCAGTTTATTCCGAGGGACTAAATACGAGCAGTACTTC	TRBD2	NA	TRBJ2-7	TRBV27
CSVEGQWNTEAFF	TGCAGCGTTGAGGGGCAGTGGAACACTGAAGCTTTCTTT	NA	NA	TRBJ1-1	TRBV29-1
CATSPGIGGYTF	TGTGCCACCTCCCCCGGGATTGGCGGCTACACCTTC	NA	NA	TRBJ1-2	TRBV19
CASSQSGSLYGYTF	TGTGCCAGCAGCCAATCGGGCAGCCTCTATGGCTACACCTTC	NA	once	TRBJ1-2	TRBV16
CASSQVIAGEQFF	TGTGCCAGCAGCCAGGTTATAGCTGGTGAGCAGTTCTTC	NA	NA	TRBJ2-1	TRBV4-2
CASSLYLDSGSTDTQYF	TGCGCCAGCAGCCTGTACCTGGATAGCGGGAGCACAGATACGCAGTATTTT	TRBD2	NA	TRBJ2-3	TRBV5-1
CASSEGLAGYNEQFF	TGTGCCAGCAGTGAGGGGCTAGCGGGATACAATGAGCAGTTCTTC	TRBD2	NA	TRBJ2-1	TRBV2
CASSSGTASYEQYF	TGCGCCAGCAGCTCGGGGACAGCTTCCTACGAGCAGTACTTC	TRBD1	NA	TRBJ2-7	TRBV5-1
CASRPQGLYGANVLTF	TGTGCCAGCAGGCCACAGGGGCTTTACGGGGCCAACGTCCTGACTTTC	TRBD1	NA	TRBJ2-6	TRBV27
CASSVGPGAGYYGYTF	TGTGCCAGCAGCGTAGGGCCCGGCGCGGGGTACTATGGCTACACCTTC	NA	NA	TRBJ1-2	TRBV9